The 29 T cell receptor beta chains below come from one sample, sequenced in a study of cytomegalovirus exposure and HLA in healthy donors. It was with 60 Vbeta and 13 Jbeta primers that the PCR ran. The data were produced by immunoSEQ multiplex PCR, yet TCRdb's version contains in-frame clones alone and is incomplete. The sample records fewer than 150,000 clones, roughly 80% being singletons. The source material was PBMCs. The receptors were sampled from a female donor in good health and CMV-seropositive.

V gene TRBV4-3 combines with J gene TRBJ1-1; 8 bases map to TRBD1. CDR3 length: 14 residues. With 3 bases clipped from V and 6 bases from J, the junction kept 6 bases outside the gene matches. Per the germline V gene, CDR1 is LGHNA and CDR2 is YSLEER. The chain's CDR3 is CASSQGTGGAEAFF. The CDR3 nucleotides read TGCGCCAGCAGCCAGGGGACAGGAGGGGCTGAAGCTTTCTTT.

V gene TRBV28 combines with J gene TRBJ2-5, with D possibly being TRBD2 (6 bases). CDR1 MDHEN and CDR2 SYDVKM come from the germline V gene. Trimming took 8 bases from V and 3 from J, leaving 10 bases between them. This CDR3 contains 12 residues. CDR3 nucleotide sequence: TGTGCCAGCGGGGAGGCCAAAGAGACCCAGTACTTC. Protein: CASGEAKETQYF.

The chain joins TRBV28 to TRBJ1-2; a possible D gene is TRBD1 (6 bases). Trimming removed 6 bases from V and 3 bases from J, with 17 bases in between. The V gene's germline CDR1 is MDHEN and CDR2 SYDVKM. The CDR3 extends over 15 amino acids. For the CDR3, the DNA is TGTGCCAGCAGCCGTACGGGGGGCGCTTACTATGGCTACACCTTC. It yields the protein CASSRTGGAYYGYTF.

In DNA form, the CDR3 reads TGTGCCATCAGTGAAAGGCAGGGGAGTCGTGGGACTGAAGCTTTCTTT. Encoded protein: CAISERQGSRGTEAFF. The rearrangement uses TRBV10-3 and TRBJ1-1, with D maybe TRBD1 (6 bases). Germline CDR1 is ENHRY and CDR2 is SYGVKD. The V end was cut by 3 bases, the J end by 5 bases, with 19 bases between. This CDR3 is built from 16 residues.

The DNA for the CDR3 is TGTGCCAGCAGCGTCGGACTAGCGGGGGTCTACAATGAGCAGTTCTTC. Its protein is CASSVGLAGVYNEQFF. This chain links TRBV9 with TRBJ2-1, with 13 bases fitting TRBD2. Looked up from germline, CDR1 is SGDLS and CDR2 is YYNGEE. J was trimmed by 3 bases and V by 2 bases; bases with no gene match: 2. The CDR3 consists of 16 residues.

A remark on this clone: Additional DNA sequences in this sample encode the identical CDR3. The rearrangement links TRBV18 to TRBJ1-5; 7 bases align to TRBD1. Germline CDR1 reads KGHSH; CDR2 reads LQKENI. The CDR3 runs 13 residues. V gave up 6 bases and J gave up 3 bases; unmatched junction bases: 2. DNA for the CDR3: TGTGCCAGCTCGGGACAGCCCAATCAGCCCCAGCATTTT. This sequence encodes CASSGQPNQPQHF.

Written as DNA, the CDR3 is TGCGCCAGCAGTTCCCCGGGAGAAGAGACCCAGTACTTC. It is translated as CASSSPGEETQYF. The chain links TRBV5-1 to TRBJ2-5; TRBD2 might be the D (6 bases). Per the germline V gene, CDR1 is SGHRS and CDR2 is YFSETQ. V lost 5 bases to trimming and J lost 3 bases, with 11 bases between them. This CDR3 has 13 amino acids.

This rearrangement joins TRBV7-2 to TRBJ2-1, with no clear D. From germline, CDR1 is SGHTA and CDR2 FQGNSA. The CDR3 is 17 amino acids. V lost 5 bases to trimming and J lost 0 bases, with 17 bases between them. The CDR3 protein is CASSPAPMGSSYNEQFF. The DNA for the CDR3 is TGTGCCAGCAGCCCAGCTCCGATGGGCAGCTCCTACAATGAGCAGTTCTTC.

V is TRBV9 and J is TRBJ1-6; the match to TRBD1 covers 9 bases. V dropped 0 bases and J dropped 10; count of bases not matched to a gene: 8. The CDR3 totals 16 residues. Germline loops: CDR1 SGDLS, CDR2 YYNGEE. In nucleotides, the CDR3 is TGTGCCAGCAGCGTAGGCCTTTCGACAGGGGGATCACCCCTCCACTTT. It encodes CASSVGLSTGGSPLHF.

V usage is TRBV7-9 and J usage is TRBJ2-7; no reliable D call. Germline CDR1 SEHNR, CDR2 FQNEAQ (reference sequence). V was pared by 6 bases and J by 4 bases, with 10 bases between. This CDR3 is built from 12 residues. The CDR3: CASSHSWYEQYF. DNA of the CDR3: TGTGCCAGCAGTCATAGTTGGTACGAGCAGTACTTC. Looking up the rest from reference TRBV7-9 and TRBJ2-7 gives the full variable domain: DTGVSQNPRHKITKRGQNVTFRCDPISEHNRLYWYRQTLGQGPEFLTYFQNEAQLEKSRLLSDRFSAERPKGSFSTLEIQRTEQGDSAMYLCASSHSWYEQYFGPGTRLTVT.

The rearrangement uses TRBV9 and TRBJ1-1, with 7 nucleotides matching TRBD1. Germline V lookup: CDR1 SGDLS, CDR2 YYNGEE. This CDR3 has 15 residues. Trimming cost V 4 bases and J 2 bases; bases outside gene matches: 8. This CDR3 is CASSSWTGSNTEAFF. DNA of the CDR3: TGTGCCAGCAGCTCCTGGACAGGTTCTAACACTGAAGCTTTCTTT.

J is TRBJ2-5 and V is TRBV10-3; a weak D match, TRBD2 (5 bases). The V gene lost 3 bases and the J gene lost 1 base, with 6 bases spanning the gap. The CDR3 runs to 13 residues. Per germline, CDR1 ENHRY and CDR2 SYGVKD. DNA of the CDR3: TGTGCCATCAGTGAACGGGGCCAAGAGACCCAGTACTTC. Its protein product is CAISERGQETQYF.

This clone was observed a few times. The genes are TRBV25-1 and TRBJ2-7, with 9 positions matching TRBD1. Germline V gene lookup returns CDR1 MGHDK and CDR2 SYGVNS. J gave up 5 bases and V 3 bases, and 14 bases lay outside the gene matches. The CDR3 is made up of 17 amino acids. CDR3 coding DNA: TGTGCCAGCAGTGAGAGAAAGAGGGGACAGGGTGTCCACGAGCAGTACTTC. This gives the protein CASSERKRGQGVHEQYF.

The rearrangement links TRBV7-2 to TRBJ2-1; a weak D match, TRBD1 (5 bases). The CDR3 contains 16 residues. CDR1 and CDR2 from the germline V gene are SGHTA and FQGNSA. V was clipped by 5 bases and J by 3 bases, with 17 bases between them. The CDR3 coding sequence is TGTGCCAGCAGCGCCTCAGGGAATGCCCTCTACAATGAGCAGTTCTTC. This encodes CASSASGNALYNEQFF.

Concerning this clone: The same CDR3 also results from other DNA sequences found in this sample. This chain uses TRBV7-2 with TRBJ1-5, with TRBD1 matching 8 bases. With V trimmed by 5 bases and J by 2 bases, 2 bases remained unmatched. Per germline, CDR1 SGHTA and CDR2 FQGNSA. This CDR3 has 14 amino acids. The CDR3 DNA reads TGTGCCAGCAGCGTACAGGGGGGCAATCAGCCCCAGCATTTT. Its translation is CASSVQGGNQPQHF.

About this clone itself: The sample carries other DNA sequences with the same CDR3. The genes are TRBV20-1 and TRBJ1-1; D remains ambiguous. Deletions cut 5 bases from V and 5 bases from J, with 9 bases between. The CDR3 length is 11 residues. Germline CDR1 is DFQATT and CDR2 is SNEGSKA (reference sequence). The CDR3 here is CSAERDTEAFF. The CDR3 coding sequence is TGCAGTGCTGAGCGGGATACTGAAGCTTTCTTT.

The CDR3 spells CASRGGTGLSGYTF. DNA of the CDR3: TGTGCCAGCAGAGGGGGGACAGGGCTGAGTGGCTACACCTTC. The chain couples TRBV5-4 to TRBJ1-2, with 9 bases aligning to TRBD1. The germline V gene has CDR1 SGHNT and CDR2 YYREEE (reference sequence). V dropped 5 bases and J dropped 7; count of bases not matched to a gene: 9. The CDR3 length is 14 residues.

This clone occurred once. The CDR3 DNA is TGTGCCAGTAGTTGGCCAGGGATGAATGGCTACACCTTC. Translating gives CASSWPGMNGYTF. The chain has TRBV19 and TRBJ1-2; possible D gene TRBD1, 5 bases. V was shortened by 5 bases and J by 6 bases, with 13 bases between the two germline ends. CDR3 length: 13 residues. Germline V gene sequence: CDR1 LNHDA, CDR2 SQIVND (reference sequence).

This clone was detected a few times. This CDR3 reads CSVEEGRGGHEKLFF. CDR3 bases: TGCAGCGTTGAAGAAGGAAGGGGGGGCCATGAAAAACTGTTTTTT. J is TRBJ1-4 and V is TRBV29-1; a weak D match, TRBD1 (6 bases). V was pared by 0 bases and J by 6 bases, with 14 bases between. This CDR3 region has 15 residues. Germline assignment: CDR1 SQVTM and CDR2 ANQGSEA.

This rearrangement joins TRBV18 to TRBJ2-5; D may be TRBD1 (7 bases). The germline CDR1 and CDR2 sequences are KGHSH and LQKENI. V was clipped by 3 bases and J by 4 bases, with 12 bases between them. This CDR3 spans 14 amino acids. The CDR3: CASSPPGGRETQYF. As DNA, the CDR3 is TGTGCCAGCTCACCTCCAGGGGGGCGAGAGACCCAGTACTTC.

This clone appeared a single time. The chain employs TRBV6-5 and TRBJ2-5; tentative D call: TRBD2 (7 bases). The CDR3 length is 15 residues. From germline, CDR1 is MNHEY and CDR2 SVGAGI. V dropped 0 bases and J dropped 4 bases, with 12 bases sitting between them. CDR3 nucleotides: TGTGCCAGCAGTTACTCACGGGGGGCTCGAGAGACCCAGTACTTC. Translated, it gives CASSYSRGARETQYF.

The CDR3 bases are TGTGCCAGCAGCCTCCCAATGAGGTCTTTCCCGGGAAACACTGAAGCTTTCTTT. It specifies CASSLPMRSFPGNTEAFF. The chain joins TRBV7-2 to TRBJ1-1, with D unclear. Germline V gives CDR1 SGHTA, CDR2 FQGNSA. V lost 5 bases and J lost 2, with 24 bases in between. CDR3 length equals 18 residues.

The chain has TRBV5-6 and TRBJ2-3, with TRBD2 as a possible D gene (7 bases). The CDR3 is 15 amino acids. The germline V and J ends were trimmed by 2 bases and 3 bases, with 13 bases remaining between them. Germline CDR1 SGHDT, CDR2 YYEEEE. In DNA form, the CDR3 reads TGTGCCAGCAGCTTTCGGGGGGCCATGACAGATACGCAGTATTTT. As protein: CASSFRGAMTDTQYF.

The chain combines TRBV19 with TRBJ2-1, with TRBD1 matching 8 bases. Germline V CDR1 and CDR2: LNHDA, SQIVND (reference sequence). The CDR3 totals 14 residues. V gave up 6 bases and J gave up 8 bases; unmatched junction bases: 9. CDR3 loop: CASRGGQDRYEQFF. The CDR3 bases are TGTGCCAGTAGGGGGGGACAGGATCGTTATGAGCAGTTCTTC. The full variable domain, rest sourced from reference TRBV19 and TRBJ2-1, is DGGITQSPKYLFRKEGQNVTLSCEQNLNHDAMYWYRQDPGQGLRLIYYSQIVNDFQKGDIAEGYSVSREKKESFPLTVTSAQKNPTAFYLCASRGGQDRYEQFFGPGTRLTVL.

This clone appeared a few times. The chain links TRBV10-1 to TRBJ1-2; 7 nucleotides align to TRBD1. This CDR3 contains 17 residues. Germline loops: CDR1 WNHNN, CDR2 SYGVQD (reference sequence). Trimming cost V 0 bases and J 4 bases; bases outside gene matches: 11. The CDR3 region has the DNA TGCGCCAGCAGTGAGTCCACCGGTGGACAGGCTCCCTATGGCTACACCTTC. Amino acid sequence: CASSESTGGQAPYGYTF.

This clone turned up a few times. In DNA, the CDR3 is TGTGCCAGCGGGACAGGCGAGCAGTACTTC. Amino acid sequence: CASGTGEQYF. The chain recombines TRBV2 with TRBJ2-7; 8 positions agree with TRBD1. Germline assignment: CDR1 SNHLY and CDR2 FYNNEI. The CDR3 extends over 10 amino acids. Trimming cost V 8 bases and J 6 bases; bases outside gene matches: 0.

The rearrangement uses TRBV19 and TRBJ2-2; the match to TRBD1 covers 7 bases. Germline V gene sequence: CDR1 LNHDA, CDR2 SQIVND (reference sequence). The CDR3 is made up of 15 amino acids. The V and J ends lost 5 bases and 4 bases, in that order; junction bases with no gene match: 7. CDR3 loop: CASSFRDRPTGELFF. The CDR3 nucleotides read TGTGCCAGTAGTTTCCGGGACAGACCCACCGGGGAGCTGTTTTTT.

This chain connects TRBV7-2 to TRBJ1-4; D gene uncertain. The germline CDR1 and CDR2 sequences are SGHTA and FQGNSA. The CDR3 is made up of 14 amino acids. V lost 5 bases to trimming and J lost 4 bases, with 11 bases between them. CDR3 in DNA: TGTGCCAGCAGCCCCGACACTCGTAATGAAAAACTGTTTTTT. Its protein product is CASSPDTRNEKLFF.

This rearrangement joins TRBV6-5 to TRBJ2-7; 10 bases align to TRBD1. The CDR3 length is 15 residues. V shed 4 bases, J shed 5 bases, and the junction held 8 bases outside the gene matches. Germline CDR1 MNHEY, CDR2 SVGAGI. The CDR3 reads CASSWAPGQGNEQYF. CDR3 bases: TGTGCCAGCAGTTGGGCTCCGGGACAGGGGAACGAGCAGTACTTC.